The entry below describes one T cell receptor (beta chain). Its cognate antigen has yet to be identified. Per-base quality was not reported, and no clone a single base away is much larger than it. Library prep was done by RT-PCR. Sequenced on an Illumina HiSeq 2500. TCRdb redid the processing of the public reads, applying fastp at Q25 and MiXCR, and retained in-frame beta chains. Each entry is one CDR3 protein sequence, shown with its most common DNA and genes. Across this sample there are approximately 680,000 distinct CDR3 sequences, with around 14% seen only once. Roughly 11% of the sample lies in the top ten. This sample is part of a study of response to subunit inactivated influenza vaccine (dated by TCRdb to 2017 to 2018). With regard to the full study: To follow how T cells responded to a trivalent subunit inactivated influenza vaccine, the researchers relied on deep quantitative profiling of the T cell receptor repertoire.

As encoded in the germline V gene, CDR1 is MNHEY while CDR2 is SVGEGT. Inclusive of the bounding cysteine and phenylalanine, the CDR3 is 13 residues long. Only the CDR3 DNA stays, 39 bases, in frame from base 1. V is clipped by 7 bases and J by 3 bases, and the sequence between their germline boundaries is 7 bases long. What the study reported, not specific to this receptor: According to the authors, only a limited number of new T cells may be recruited by each seasonal influenza vaccination.

The sequencing used PBMCs from blood, collected about 13 days after vaccination. The TCR was taken from a man aged 45-65 years who received an inactivated influenza vaccine. Donor details come from another sample of the same person, matched by shared clones. The chain uses TRBV6-2 or TRBV6-3 and TRBJ2-6; the D gene identity is not certain. The CDR3 region reads CASKQIGANVLTF. The DNA sequence reads TGTGCCAGCAAACAAATTGGGGCCAACGTCCTGACTTTC.